This passage covers 5 T cell receptor beta chains from one sample sequenced in a study of vaccination and CD4 T cells after COVID-19 (dated by TCRdb to the early 2020s). Library preparation used PCR. Sequencing was carried out with an Illumina iSeq 100. TCR sequencing of DNA from cultured CD4+ T cells used the Oncomine TCR Beta short-read assay at the Johns Hopkins FTIC core. TCRdb reanalyzed the raw reads on its own, using fastp at Q25 for trimming and MiXCR for clone calling, and kept in-frame beta chains. Rows are combined by CDR3 protein, so each entry shows the most common genes and DNA. This sample holds 16,000 or so distinct CDR3 sequences; about two fifths were observed only once. Of the sample, less than 9.5% falls within the top ten clones. Reading the label with the study, this specimen's treatment or condition is: approximately 11-day PBMC culture with coronavirus spike peptide pools or control peptides (ViraFEST assay).

Their antigens remain unidentified. This sample comprised CD4+ T cells from blood, cultured in vitro, obtained after SARS-CoV-2 vaccination. These receptors were obtained from a human donor who had recovered from COVID-19.

This chain links TRBV19 with TRBJ2-1; 12 nucleotides agree with TRBD2. The length of the CDR3 is 15 residues. Germline lookup yields CDR1 LNHDA and CDR2 SQIVND (reference sequence). The junction had 5 bases not matched to a gene; V was cut back by 4 bases and J by 7 bases. CDR3 sequence reads: CASSRGTSGHNEQFF. In DNA, the CDR3 is TGTGCCAGTAGTAGGGGGACTAGCGGGCATAATGAGCAGTTCTTC.

V and J are TRBV6-4 and TRBJ2-1, with 13 nucleotides matching TRBD2. V lost 2 bases, J lost 3 bases, and 1 base stayed unmatched. Germline values: CDR1 MRHNA, CDR2 SNTAGT. This CDR3 region has 16 residues. CDR3 nucleotide sequence: TGTGCCAGCAGTGACGGGACTAGCGGGGACTACAATGAGCAGTTCTTC. Protein: CASSDGTSGDYNEQFF.

This chain uses TRBV19 with TRBJ2-2; 9 bases map to TRBD2. The CDR3 loop spans 13 amino acids. Per the germline V gene, CDR1 is LNHDA and CDR2 is SQIVND (reference sequence). The V segment lost 3 bases and the J segment 9 bases; nucleotides outside the gene matches: 2. CDR3: CASSIAGGRELFF. The CDR3, as DNA: TGTGCCAGTAGTATCGCGGGGGGGCGGGAGCTGTTTTTT.

The J gene is TRBJ1-2, the V gene TRBV25-1; 10 nucleotides agree with TRBD1. The trim removed 5 bases at V and 5 bases at J, leaving 5 bases unmatched. This CDR3 has 14 residues. The germline gives CDR1 MGHDK, CDR2 SYGVNS. The CDR3 here is CASSPGTGDYGYTF. CDR3 DNA sequence: TGTGCCAGCAGTCCCGGGACAGGGGATTATGGCTACACCTTC.

The V gene is TRBV24-1, the J gene TRBJ1-4; perhaps TRBD1 as D (5 bases). The ends were cut back, 4 bases at V and 2 bases at J, with 28 bases in the middle. This CDR3 is built from 21 residues. From germline, CDR1 is KGHDR and CDR2 SFDVKD. The CDR3 spells CATSDQQSIPDTHRTNEKLFF. The CDR3 region has the DNA TGTGCCACCAGTGACCAACAAAGCATACCGGACACACATCGGACTAATGAAAAACTGTTTTTT.